Presented here are 7 T cell receptor beta chains from one specimen sequenced in a study of cytomegalovirus exposure and HLA in healthy donors. The primer mix had 60 Vbeta and 13 Jbeta primers. Clones were read by immunoSEQ multiplex PCR, and TCRdb kept only the in-frame ones, dropping some. The data hold about 70,000 clones, with 74% observed a single time. The sample consisted of PBMCs. These receptors were taken from a woman aged 60-75 years in good health and CMV-seropositive.

The V gene is TRBV7-6, the J gene TRBJ2-5; the match to TRBD2 covers 7 bases. V shed 3 bases and J 5 bases; nucleotides not matched to a gene: 6. In germline, CDR1 is SGHVS, CDR2 FNYEAQ. This CDR3 has 14 amino acids. In DNA form, the CDR3 reads TGTGCCAGCAGCTTCCTGACTAGCTGGGAGACCCAGTACTTC. This codes for CASSFLTSWETQYF.

The chain is built from TRBV18 and TRBJ1-1; no firm D call. V dropped 4 bases and J dropped 1 base, with 10 bases sitting between them. CDR3 size: 14 residues. Germline-derived CDR1 and CDR2 are KGHSH and LQKENI. CDR3: CASSQTQANTEAFF. CDR3 coding DNA: TGTGCCAGCTCACAAACCCAGGCGAACACTGAAGCTTTCTTT.

The chain uses TRBV6-5 and TRBJ1-2, with D perhaps TRBD1 (5 bases). The CDR3 is made up of 13 amino acids. Germline V gene sequence: CDR1 MNHEY, CDR2 SVGAGI. Deletions cut 6 bases from V and 2 bases from J, with 10 bases between. As DNA, the CDR3 is TGTGCCAGCAGGACAACAGGAAACTATGGCTACACCTTC. Translation: CASRTTGNYGYTF.

The J gene is TRBJ2-3, the V gene TRBV9; maybe TRBD2 (7 bases). The V gene's germline CDR1 is SGDLS and CDR2 YYNGEE. The germline V and J ends were trimmed by 0 bases and 4 bases, with 15 bases remaining between them. CDR3 size: 16 residues. The CDR3 DNA sequence: TGTGCCAGCAGCGTAGGAGGGGGGGCTGGGGCAGATACGCAGTATTTT. This translates into CASSVGGGAGADTQYF.

The chain couples TRBV4-1 to TRBJ1-5; unclear D gene. The CDR3 loop spans 16 amino acids. The ends were cut back, 1 base at V and 0 bases at J, with 10 bases in the middle. Germline loops: CDR1 MGHRA, CDR2 YSYEKL. CDR3 in amino acids: CASSQVGRNSNQPQHF. Written as DNA, the CDR3 is TGCGCCAGCAGCCAAGTGGGGAGAAATAGCAATCAGCCCCAGCATTTT.

The chain employs TRBV5-6 and TRBJ2-7, with D unclear. V was pared by 2 bases and J by 2 bases, with 11 bases between. CDR3 length equals 14 residues. In germline, CDR1 is SGHDT, CDR2 YYEEEE. The CDR3 sequence: CASSFRSFAYEQYF. Written as DNA, the CDR3 is TGTGCCAGCAGCTTTCGGAGTTTCGCCTACGAGCAGTACTTC. Filled out from reference TRBV5-6 and TRBJ2-7, the complete variable domain reads DAGVTQSPTHLIKTRGQQVTLRCSPKSGHDTVSWYQQALGQGPQFIFQYYEEEERQRGNFPDRFSGHQFPNYSSELNVNALLLGDSALYLCASSFRSFAYEQYFGPGTRLTVT.

CDR3 coding DNA: TGTGCCAGCAGGTCGACCGGACAGGGCGGCACTGAAGCTTTCTTT. This gives the protein CASRSTGQGGTEAFF. The chain employs TRBV6-5 and TRBJ1-1, with 8 bases that match TRBD1. In germline, CDR1 is MNHEY, CDR2 SVGAGI. J was trimmed by 4 bases and V by 6 bases; bases with no gene match: 10. The CDR3 is made up of 15 amino acids.